The 5 T cell receptor beta chains below come from one sample, sequenced in a study of Tregs in tolerant kidney transplant recipients. Profiling relied on immunoSEQ multiplex PCR, and the TCRdb table lists in-frame clones only, not all of them. The sample records some 70,000 clones, roughly 92% being singletons. The sample was CD8+ T cells from blood, taken before the transplant. These receptors were obtained from a human donor who received a combined kidney and bone marrow transplant.

Worth noting for this clone: The junction shows a germline mismatch at one end, possibly a read error. The rearrangement uses TRBV7-6 and TRBJ1-2, with TRBD1 matching over 8 bases. Per the germline V gene, CDR1 is SGHVS and CDR2 is FNYEAQ. The CDR3 sequence is 15 residues long. As DNA, the CDR3 is TGTGCCAGCAGCCTTAGCGCGACAGGGGTATTTGGCTACGCCTTC. This sequence encodes CASSLSATGVFGYAF.

This chain joins TRBV27 and TRBJ2-7, with 12 bases that match TRBD1. From germline, CDR1 is MNHEY and CDR2 SMNVEV (reference sequence). V lost 5 bases, J lost 5 bases, and 4 bases stayed unmatched. This CDR3 is built from 14 residues. CDR3 sequence (DNA): TGTGCCAGCAGTGTCGGGACAGGGGGCCACGAGCAGTACTTC. The encoded protein is CASSVGTGGHEQYF.

The CDR3 spells CASRPDTPNQPQHF. CDR3 DNA: TGTGCCAGCAGGCCCGATACACCCAATCAGCCCCAGCATTTT. The chain joins TRBV2 to TRBJ1-5; D is uncertain. The germline CDR1 and CDR2 sequences are SNHLY and FYNNEI. This CDR3 is built from 14 residues. Trimming took off 6 bases at V and 3 bases at J, with 12 bases between the two ends.

The J gene is TRBJ1-5, the V gene TRBV28, with D possibly TRBD1 on 5 matching bases. This CDR3 region has 15 residues. Deletions cut 5 bases from V and 7 bases from J, with 18 bases between. Looked up from germline, CDR1 is MDHEN and CDR2 is SYDVKM. The CDR3 is CASSTAYKGAQPQHF. CDR3 DNA: TGTGCCAGCAGTACCGCCTATAAAGGGGCCCAGCCCCAGCATTTT.

The sample holds a few counts of this clone. V gene TRBV19 combines with J gene TRBJ1-3; no reliable D call. The V end lost 5 bases, the J end lost 3 bases, and 2 bases lay between the germline ends. CDR3 length equals 11 residues. CDR1 and CDR2 from the germline V gene are LNHDA and SQIVND (reference sequence). CDR3 protein: CASSHGNTIYF. CDR3 DNA sequence: TGTGCCAGTAGTCATGGAAACACCATATATTTT. Together with reference TRBV19 and TRBJ1-3, the CDR3 gives the full variable domain: DGGITQSPKYLFRKEGQNVTLSCEQNLNHDAMYWYRQDPGQGLRLIYYSQIVNDFQKGDIAEGYSVSREKKESFPLTVTSAQKNPTAFYLCASSHGNTIYFGEGSWLTVV.